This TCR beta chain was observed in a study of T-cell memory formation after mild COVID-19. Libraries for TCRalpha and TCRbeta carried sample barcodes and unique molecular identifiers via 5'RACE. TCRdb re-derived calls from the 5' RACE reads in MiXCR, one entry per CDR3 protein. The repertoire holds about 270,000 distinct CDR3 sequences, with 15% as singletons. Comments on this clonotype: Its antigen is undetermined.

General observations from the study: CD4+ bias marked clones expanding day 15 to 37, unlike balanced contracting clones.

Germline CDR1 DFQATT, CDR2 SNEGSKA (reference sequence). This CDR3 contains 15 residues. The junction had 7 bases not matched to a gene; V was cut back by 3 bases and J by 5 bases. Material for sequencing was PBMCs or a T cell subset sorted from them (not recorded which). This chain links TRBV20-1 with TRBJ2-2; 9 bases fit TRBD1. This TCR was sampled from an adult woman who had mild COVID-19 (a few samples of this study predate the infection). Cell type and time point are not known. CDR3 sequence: CSASPGQGRTGELFF. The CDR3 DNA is TGCAGTGCTAGTCCGGGACAGGGAAGAACCGGGGAGCTGTTTTTT.